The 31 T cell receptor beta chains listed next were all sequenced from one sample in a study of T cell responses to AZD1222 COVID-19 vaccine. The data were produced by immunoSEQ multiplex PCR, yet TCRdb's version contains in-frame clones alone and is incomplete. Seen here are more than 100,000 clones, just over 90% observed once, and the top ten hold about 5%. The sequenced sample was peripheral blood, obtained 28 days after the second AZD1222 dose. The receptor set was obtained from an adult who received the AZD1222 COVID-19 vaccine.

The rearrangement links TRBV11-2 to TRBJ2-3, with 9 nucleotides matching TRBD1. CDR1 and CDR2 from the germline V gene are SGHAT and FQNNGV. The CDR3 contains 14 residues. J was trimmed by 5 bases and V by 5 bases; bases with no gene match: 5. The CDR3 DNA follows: TGTGCCAGCAGCCCGGGGACAGGGCGAGATACGCAGTATTTT. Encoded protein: CASSPGTGRDTQYF.

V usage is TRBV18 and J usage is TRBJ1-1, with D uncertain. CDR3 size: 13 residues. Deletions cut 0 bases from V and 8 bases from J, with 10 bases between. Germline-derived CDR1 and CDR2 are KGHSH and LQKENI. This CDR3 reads CASSPPTDLEAFF. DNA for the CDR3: TGTGCCAGCTCACCACCCACAGATTTAGAAGCTTTCTTT.

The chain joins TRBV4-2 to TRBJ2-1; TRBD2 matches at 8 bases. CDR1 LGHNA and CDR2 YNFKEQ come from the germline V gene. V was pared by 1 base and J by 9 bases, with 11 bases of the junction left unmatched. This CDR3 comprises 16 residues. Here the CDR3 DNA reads TGTGCCAGCAGCCAAGTTCCACTAGCGGAGTGGGGTGAGCAGTTCTTC. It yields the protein CASSQVPLAEWGEQFF.

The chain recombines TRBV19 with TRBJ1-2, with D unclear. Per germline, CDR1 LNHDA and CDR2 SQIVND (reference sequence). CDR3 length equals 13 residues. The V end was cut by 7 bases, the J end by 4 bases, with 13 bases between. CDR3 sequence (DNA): TGTGCCAGTAAAAATATGGGTTTCTATGGCTACACCTTC. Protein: CASKNMGFYGYTF.

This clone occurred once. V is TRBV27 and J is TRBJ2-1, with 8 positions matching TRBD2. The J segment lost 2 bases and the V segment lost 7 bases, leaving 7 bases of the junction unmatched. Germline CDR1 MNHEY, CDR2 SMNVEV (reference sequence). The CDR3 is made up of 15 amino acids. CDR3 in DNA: TGTGCCAGCATCGGCCCGGGAGGGCCCTACAATGAGCAGTTCTTC. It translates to CASIGPGGPYNEQFF.

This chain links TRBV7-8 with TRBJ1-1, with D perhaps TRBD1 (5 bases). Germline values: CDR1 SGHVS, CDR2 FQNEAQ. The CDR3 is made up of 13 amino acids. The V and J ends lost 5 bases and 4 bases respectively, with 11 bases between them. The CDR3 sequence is CASSVGDSTEAFF. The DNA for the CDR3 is TGTGCCAGCAGCGTGGGGGATAGCACTGAAGCTTTCTTT.

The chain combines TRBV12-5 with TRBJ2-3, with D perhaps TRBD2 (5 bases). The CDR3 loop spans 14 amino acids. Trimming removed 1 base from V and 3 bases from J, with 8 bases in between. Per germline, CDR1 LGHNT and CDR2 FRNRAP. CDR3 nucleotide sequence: TGTGCTAGTGGTTTGGCGGGATCAACAGATACGCAGTATTTT. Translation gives CASGLAGSTDTQYF.

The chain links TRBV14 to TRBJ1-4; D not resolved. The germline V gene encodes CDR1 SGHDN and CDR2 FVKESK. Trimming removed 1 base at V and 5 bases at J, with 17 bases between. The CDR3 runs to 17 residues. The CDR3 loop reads CASSQGTSSFSNEKLFF. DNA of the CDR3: TGTGCCAGCAGCCAAGGGACGTCTTCCTTTTCAAATGAAAAACTGTTTTTT.

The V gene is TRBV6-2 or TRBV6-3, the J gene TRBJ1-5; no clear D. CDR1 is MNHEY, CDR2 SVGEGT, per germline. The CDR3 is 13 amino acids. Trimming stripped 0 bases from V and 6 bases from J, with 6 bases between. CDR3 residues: CASSYSRRQPQHF. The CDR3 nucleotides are TGTGCCAGCAGTTACTCGAGGCGTCAGCCCCAGCATTTT.

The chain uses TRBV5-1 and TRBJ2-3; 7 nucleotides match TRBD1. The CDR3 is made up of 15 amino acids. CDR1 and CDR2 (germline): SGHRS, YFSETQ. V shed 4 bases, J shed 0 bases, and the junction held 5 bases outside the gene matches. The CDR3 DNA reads TGCGCCAGCAGCGAGGGGACAGCTAGCACAGATACGCAGTATTTT. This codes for CASSEGTASTDTQYF.

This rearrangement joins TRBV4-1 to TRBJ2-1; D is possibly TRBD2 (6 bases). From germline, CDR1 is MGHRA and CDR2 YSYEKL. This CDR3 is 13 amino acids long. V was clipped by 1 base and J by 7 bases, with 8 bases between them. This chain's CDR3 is CASSQGRGNEQFF. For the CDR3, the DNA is TGCGCCAGCAGCCAAGGACGGGGGAATGAGCAGTTCTTC.

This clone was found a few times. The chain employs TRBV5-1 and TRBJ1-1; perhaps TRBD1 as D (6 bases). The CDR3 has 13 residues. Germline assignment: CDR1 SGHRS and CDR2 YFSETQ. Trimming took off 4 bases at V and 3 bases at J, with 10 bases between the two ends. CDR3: CASSINRDTEAFF. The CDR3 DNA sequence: TGCGCCAGCAGCATAAACAGGGACACTGAAGCTTTCTTT.

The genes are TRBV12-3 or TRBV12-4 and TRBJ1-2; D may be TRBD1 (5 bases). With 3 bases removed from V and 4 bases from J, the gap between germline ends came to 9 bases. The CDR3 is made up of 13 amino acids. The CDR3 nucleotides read TGTGCCAGCAGTTTTGGGGCTACCTATGGCTACACCTTC. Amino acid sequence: CASSFGATYGYTF.

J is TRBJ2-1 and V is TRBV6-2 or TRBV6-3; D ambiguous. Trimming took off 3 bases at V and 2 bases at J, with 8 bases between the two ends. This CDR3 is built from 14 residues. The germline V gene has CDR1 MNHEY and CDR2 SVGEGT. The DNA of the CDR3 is TGTGCCAGCAGTTATTTGGACCCCTACAATGAGCAGTTCTTC. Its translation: CASSYLDPYNEQFF.

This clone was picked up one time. CDR3 sequence: CASSKGHLSSGNTIYF. The CDR3 nucleotides are TGTGCCAGCAGTAAGGGACACCTGAGCTCTGGAAACACCATATATTTT. The rearrangement links TRBV27 to TRBJ1-3, with a weak D call TRBD1 (6 bases). The ends were cut back, 5 bases at V and 0 bases at J, with 14 bases in the middle. Germline V gene lookup returns CDR1 MNHEY and CDR2 SMNVEV (reference sequence). This CDR3 comprises 16 residues.

Written as DNA, the CDR3 is TGCGCCAGCAGCTTGCCCCGAGGACTAGCGGGAGGGTACAATGAGCAGTTCTTC. It specifies CASSLPRGLAGGYNEQFF. The chain couples TRBV5-1 to TRBJ2-1; 15 bases match TRBD2. CDR3 length: 18 residues. Losses at the gene ends were 1 base for V and 4 bases for J; bases not matched to a gene: 6. CDR1 SGHRS and CDR2 YFSETQ come from the germline V gene.

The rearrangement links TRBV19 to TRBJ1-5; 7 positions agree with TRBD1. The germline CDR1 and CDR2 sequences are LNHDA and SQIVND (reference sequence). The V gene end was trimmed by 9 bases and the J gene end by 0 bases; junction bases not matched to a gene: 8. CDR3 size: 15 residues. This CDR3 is CASGDRVYSNQPQHF. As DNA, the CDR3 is TGTGCCAGCGGAGACAGGGTCTATAGCAATCAGCCCCAGCATTTT.

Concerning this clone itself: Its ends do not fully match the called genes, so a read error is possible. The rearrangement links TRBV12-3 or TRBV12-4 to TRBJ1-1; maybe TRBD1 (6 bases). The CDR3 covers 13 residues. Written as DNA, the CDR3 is TGTGCCAGCACCCGTATCCCGGGACAAGGTTTTACGTTT. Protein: CASTRIPGQGFTF.

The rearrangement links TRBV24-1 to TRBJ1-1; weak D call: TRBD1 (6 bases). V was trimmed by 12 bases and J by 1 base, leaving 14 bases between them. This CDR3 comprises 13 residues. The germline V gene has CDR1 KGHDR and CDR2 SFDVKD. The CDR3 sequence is CAPGGHTNTEAFF. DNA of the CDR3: TGTGCCCCGGGGGGGCACACGAACACTGAAGCTTTCTTT.

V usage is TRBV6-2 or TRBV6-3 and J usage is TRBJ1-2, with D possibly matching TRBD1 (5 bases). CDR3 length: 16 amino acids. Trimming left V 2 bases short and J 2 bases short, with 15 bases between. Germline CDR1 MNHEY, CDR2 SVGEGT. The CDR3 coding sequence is TGTGCCAGCAGTTACGTCAGGGCGAGTCGAAACTATGGCTACACCTTC. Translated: CASSYVRASRNYGYTF.

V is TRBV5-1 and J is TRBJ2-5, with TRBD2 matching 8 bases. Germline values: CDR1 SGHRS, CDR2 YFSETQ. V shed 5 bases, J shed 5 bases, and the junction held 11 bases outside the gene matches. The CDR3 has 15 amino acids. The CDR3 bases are TGCGCCAGCAGTTCCAGAGCGGGAGAAGAGGAGACCCAGTACTTC. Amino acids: CASSSRAGEEETQYF.

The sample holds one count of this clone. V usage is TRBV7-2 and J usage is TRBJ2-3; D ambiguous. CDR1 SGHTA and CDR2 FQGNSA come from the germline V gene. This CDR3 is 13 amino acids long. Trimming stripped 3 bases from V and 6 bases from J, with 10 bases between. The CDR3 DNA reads TGTGCCAGCAGCTTCCGCCCCGCGGATACGCAGTATTTT. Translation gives CASSFRPADTQYF.

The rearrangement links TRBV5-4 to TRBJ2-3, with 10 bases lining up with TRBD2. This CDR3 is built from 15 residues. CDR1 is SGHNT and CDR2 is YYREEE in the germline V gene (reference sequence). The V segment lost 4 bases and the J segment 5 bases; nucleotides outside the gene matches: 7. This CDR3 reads CASSGKREGQDTQYF. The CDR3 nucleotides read TGTGCCAGCAGCGGGAAGCGGGAGGGCCAAGATACGCAGTATTTT.

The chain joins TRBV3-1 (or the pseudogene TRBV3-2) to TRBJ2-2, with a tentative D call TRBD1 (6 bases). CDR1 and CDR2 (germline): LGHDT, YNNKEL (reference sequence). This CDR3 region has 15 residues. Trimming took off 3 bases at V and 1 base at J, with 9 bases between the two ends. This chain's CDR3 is CASSQGQMNTGELFF. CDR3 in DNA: TGTGCCAGCAGCCAGGGACAAATGAACACCGGGGAGCTGTTTTTT.

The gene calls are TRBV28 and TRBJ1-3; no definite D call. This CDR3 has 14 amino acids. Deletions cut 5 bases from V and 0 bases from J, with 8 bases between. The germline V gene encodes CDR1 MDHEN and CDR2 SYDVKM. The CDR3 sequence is CASSEVNSGNTIYF. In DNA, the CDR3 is TGTGCCAGCAGTGAAGTAAACTCTGGAAACACCATATATTTT.

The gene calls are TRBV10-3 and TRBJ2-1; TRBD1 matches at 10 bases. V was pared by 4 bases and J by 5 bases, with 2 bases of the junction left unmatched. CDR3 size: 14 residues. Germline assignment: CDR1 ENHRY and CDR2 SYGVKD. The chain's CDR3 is CAISAGTGDNEQFF. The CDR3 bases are TGTGCCATCAGTGCCGGGACAGGGGACAATGAGCAGTTCTTC.

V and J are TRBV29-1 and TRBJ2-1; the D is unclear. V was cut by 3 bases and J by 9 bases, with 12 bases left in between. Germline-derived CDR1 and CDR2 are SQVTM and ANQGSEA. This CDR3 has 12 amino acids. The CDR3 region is CSVESTVTEQFF. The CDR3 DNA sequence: TGCAGCGTTGAGTCCACCGTAACTGAGCAGTTCTTC.

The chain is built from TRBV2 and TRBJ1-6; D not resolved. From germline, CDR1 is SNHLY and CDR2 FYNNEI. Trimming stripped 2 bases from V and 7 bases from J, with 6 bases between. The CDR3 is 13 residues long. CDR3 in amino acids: CASSEQKNSPLHF. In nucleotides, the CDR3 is TGTGCCAGCAGTGAACAGAAAAATTCACCCCTCCACTTT. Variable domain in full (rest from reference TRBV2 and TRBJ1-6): EPEVTQTPSHQVTQMGQEVILRCVPISNHLYFYWYRQILGQKVEFLVSFYNNEISEKSEIFDDQFSVERPDGSNFTLKIRSTKLEDSAMYFCASSEQKNSPLHFGNGTRLTVT.

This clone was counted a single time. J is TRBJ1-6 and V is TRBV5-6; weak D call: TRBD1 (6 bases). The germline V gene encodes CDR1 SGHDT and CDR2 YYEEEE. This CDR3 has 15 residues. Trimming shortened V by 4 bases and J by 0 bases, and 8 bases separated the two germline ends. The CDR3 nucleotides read TGTGCCAGCAGCCCAGGGGTCTCCTATAATTCACCCCTCCACTTT. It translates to CASSPGVSYNSPLHF.

The chain's CDR3 is CASSSGRIGNEQFF. DNA for the CDR3: TGTGCCAGTAGCAGCGGGAGAATCGGAAATGAGCAGTTCTTC. The chain recombines TRBV19 with TRBJ2-1, with 8 bases lining up with TRBD2. The CDR3 totals 14 residues. The V gene end was trimmed by 6 bases and the J gene end by 7 bases; junction bases not matched to a gene: 8. Germline CDR1 is LNHDA and CDR2 is SQIVND (reference sequence).

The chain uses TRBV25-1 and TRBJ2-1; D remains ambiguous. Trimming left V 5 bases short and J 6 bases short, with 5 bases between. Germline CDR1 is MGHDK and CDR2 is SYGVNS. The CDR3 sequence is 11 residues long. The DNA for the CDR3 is TGTGCCAGCAGTCGGACCAATGAGCAGTTCTTC. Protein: CASSRTNEQFF.